The T cell receptor (beta chain) described here comes from a study of molecular identifiers for immune sequencing clone quantification. Study-level findings and limits: The share of molecules held by clones above 20 RNA copies was over 98% in effector cells and under 1% in naive cells.

TCRdb itself ran the PCR reads through MiXCR, one entry per CDR3 protein. The sample has roughly 65,000 distinct CDR3 sequences, under 20% seen once. This clonotype was found many times. Its specificity is unknown. With 3 bases clipped from V and 8 bases from J, the junction kept 10 bases outside the gene matches. Looked up from germline, CDR1 is LNHDA and CDR2 is SQIVND (reference sequence). The CDR3 sequence is 16 residues long. Construction of naive CD8 libraries employed roughly 19,000 to 1,100,000 sorted cells together with 10%, 30% or 50% RNA. Sorting was used to obtain naive CD8 T cells (CD8+CD4-CCR7+CD45RA+).

The source material was naive CD8+ T cells from blood, with Jurkat cell RNA spiked in. As for subset: FACS-sorted CD8+CD4-CCR7+CD45RA+ naive T cells. The origin of this receptor is a human donor in good health. Some libraries in this study had Jurkat cell RNA spiked in. The genes are TRBV19 and TRBJ2-1, with TRBD2 matching over 10 bases. As DNA, the CDR3 is TGTGCCAGTAGTATTTGGGGAGCGGGAGGGCCAGATGAGCAGTTCTTC. Protein sequence: CASSIWGAGGPDEQFF.